Sequencing of this TCR beta chain was carried out in a study of blood T cell repertoires in COVID-19. Across the study: Sample material is recorded as cDNA or gDNA derived from T cells, B-cell-depleted T cells, or PBMCs.

Per the original methods: The authors estimated nucleated cell counts from reference gene primer amplification. Only in-frame clones appear in the TCRdb table, and some are missing; sequencing was by immunoSEQ multiplex PCR. The D gene and trimming were derived from the DNA, and the V and J assignments and clone size from that table. The sample carries 250,000 or so clones, around 88% recorded once. The V end lost 5 bases, the J end lost 0 bases, and 17 bases lay between the germline ends. Germline CDR1 reads SGHVS; CDR2 reads FNYEAQ. The CDR3 sequence is 18 residues long. Adults between roughly 18 and 89 years of age took part from 20 to 25 US areas. Categorization into cohorts depended on clinical history that participants reported.

The TCR comes from a woman in her fifties or sixties who had recovered from COVID-19. V usage is TRBV7-6 and J usage is TRBJ2-6; possible D gene TRBD1, 6 bases. The sample taken for sequencing was PBMCs or T cells enriched from blood (not recorded which). The CDR3 loop reads CASSRMTGPGSGANVLTF. The CDR3 nucleotides read TGTGCCAGCAGCCGAATGACAGGTCCCGGCTCTGGGGCCAACGTCCTGACTTTC.